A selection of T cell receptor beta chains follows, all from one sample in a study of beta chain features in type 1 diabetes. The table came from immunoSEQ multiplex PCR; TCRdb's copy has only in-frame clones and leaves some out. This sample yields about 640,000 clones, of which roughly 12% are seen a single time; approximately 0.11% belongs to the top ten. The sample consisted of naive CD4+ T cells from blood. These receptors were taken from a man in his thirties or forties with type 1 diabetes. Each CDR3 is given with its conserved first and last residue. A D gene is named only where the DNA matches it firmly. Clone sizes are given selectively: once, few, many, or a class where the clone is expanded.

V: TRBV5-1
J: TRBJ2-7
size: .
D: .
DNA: TGCGCCAGCAGCTTGGATGGTGGGACGGTATACGAGCAGTACTTC
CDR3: CASSLDGGTVYEQYF

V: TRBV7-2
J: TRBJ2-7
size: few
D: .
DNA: TGTGCCAGCAGCTTAGGTGGAGGGACACCCTACGAGCAGTACTTC
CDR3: CASSLGGGTPYEQYF

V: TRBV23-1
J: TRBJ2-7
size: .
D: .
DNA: TGCGCCAGCATACAGGGAAACTCCTACGAGCAGTACTTC
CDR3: CASIQGNSYEQYF

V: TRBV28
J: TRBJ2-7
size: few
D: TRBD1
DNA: TGTGCCAGCAGTTCCGGACAGGGGGCTCTGGACGAGCAGTACTTC
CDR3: CASSSGQGALDEQYF

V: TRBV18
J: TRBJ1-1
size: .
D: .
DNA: TGTGCCAGCTCACGTTCAGGGGATGAAGCTTTCTTT
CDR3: CASSRSGDEAFF

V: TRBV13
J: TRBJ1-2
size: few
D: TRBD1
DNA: TGTGCCAGCAGCCAGGGACAGAACTATGGCTACACCTTC
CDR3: CASSQGQNYGYTF

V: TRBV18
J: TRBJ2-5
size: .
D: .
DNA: TGTGCCAGCTCACCCGCCTCCCAAGGGGGAGAGACCCAGTACTTC
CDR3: CASSPASQGGETQYF

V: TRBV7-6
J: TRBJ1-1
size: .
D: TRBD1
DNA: TGTGCCAGCAGCTTAGGTCCCCAGGGGGCTACTGAAGCTTTCTTT
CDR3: CASSLGPQGATEAFF

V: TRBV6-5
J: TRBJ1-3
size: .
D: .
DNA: TGTGCCAGCAGGCCTCCCCAGGGCTCTGGAAACACCATATATTTT
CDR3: CASRPPQGSGNTIYF

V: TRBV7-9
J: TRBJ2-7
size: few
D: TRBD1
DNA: TGTGCCAGCAGCCGTGACAGGGGGTCCTACGAGCAGTACTTC
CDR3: CASSRDRGSYEQYF

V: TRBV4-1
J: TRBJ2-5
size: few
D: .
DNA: TGCGCCAGCAGCCAAGTAAGCAGGCAAGAGACCCAGTACTTC
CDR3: CASSQVSRQETQYF

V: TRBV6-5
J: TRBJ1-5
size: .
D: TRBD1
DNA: TGTGCCAGCAGTCACAGACAGGGCGGTCAGCCCCAGCATTTT
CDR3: CASSHRQGGQPQHF

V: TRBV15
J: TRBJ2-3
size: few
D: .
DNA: TGTGCCACCAGCAGAGATCGGGCAGGAACTTCAGATACGCAGTATTTT
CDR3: CATSRDRAGTSDTQYF

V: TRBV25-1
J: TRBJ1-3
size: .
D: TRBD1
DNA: TGTGCCAGCAGTGTTGGGACAGATGGAAACACCATATATTTT
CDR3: CASSVGTDGNTIYF

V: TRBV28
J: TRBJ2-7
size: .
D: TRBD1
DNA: TGTGCCAGCAGTCGCCAGGACAGGGCAAGAAACGAGCAGTACTTC
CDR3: CASSRQDRARNEQYF

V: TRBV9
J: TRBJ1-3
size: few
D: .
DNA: TGTGCCAGCAGCGTAGCTAATGGAAACACCATATATTTT
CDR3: CASSVANGNTIYF

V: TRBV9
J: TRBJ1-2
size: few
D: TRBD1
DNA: TGTGCCAGCAGCGTGGGACCGGGGACGGGACAGGGAGGAAGGGGCTACACCTTC
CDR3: CASSVGPGTGQGGRGYTF

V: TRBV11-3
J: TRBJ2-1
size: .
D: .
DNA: TGTGCCAGCAGCGATACAGGGTATGAGCAGTTCTTC
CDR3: CASSDTGYEQFF

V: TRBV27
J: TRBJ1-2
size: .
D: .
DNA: TGTGCCAGCAGTTTATCGCGGGGCTATGGCTACACCTTC
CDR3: CASSLSRGYGYTF

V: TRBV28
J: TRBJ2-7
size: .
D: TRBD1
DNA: TGTGCCAGCAGTTCACCGGGACAGTGGGCGTCATCCGAGCAGTACTTC
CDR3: CASSSPGQWASSEQYF

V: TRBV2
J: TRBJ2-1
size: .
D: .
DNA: TGTGCCAGCAGTTACCTGGGATTCCGTGGGGATAACAATGAGCAGTTCTTC
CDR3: CASSYLGFRGDNNEQFF

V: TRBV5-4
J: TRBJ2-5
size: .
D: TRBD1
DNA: TGTGCCAGCAGCCTCGGGACAGGGGGCGTGGGGGAGACCCAGTACTTC
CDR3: CASSLGTGGVGETQYF

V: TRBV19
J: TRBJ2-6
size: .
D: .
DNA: TGTGCCAGTAGTATATTCTTCTCTGGGGCCAACGTCCTGACTTTC
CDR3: CASSIFFSGANVLTF

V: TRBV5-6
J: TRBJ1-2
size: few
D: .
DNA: TGTGCCAGCAGCTGGACGACGAGGGGAGGTTACGACTACACCTTC
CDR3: CASSWTTRGGYDYTF

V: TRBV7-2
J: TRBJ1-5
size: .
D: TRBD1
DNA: TGTGCCAGCAGCACTACAGGGGTTTGGCAGCCCCAGCATTTT
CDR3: CASSTTGVWQPQHF

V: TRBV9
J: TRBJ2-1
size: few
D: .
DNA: TGTGCCAGCAGCGTCTCCGGGACCTTTACCTACAATGAGCAGTTCTTC
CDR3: CASSVSGTFTYNEQFF

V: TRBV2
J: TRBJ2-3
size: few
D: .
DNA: TGTGCCAGCAACGGAGTTGAATTGGGTACGCAGTATTTT
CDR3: CASNGVELGTQYF

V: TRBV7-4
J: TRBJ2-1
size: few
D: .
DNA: TGTGCCAAAGCGGGCCTCAGGTTCACCTACAATGAGCAGTTCTTC
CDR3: CAKAGLRFTYNEQFF

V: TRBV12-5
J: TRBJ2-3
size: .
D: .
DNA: TGTGCTAGTGGTCACCGGGTGACAGATACGCAGTATTTT
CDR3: CASGHRVTDTQYF

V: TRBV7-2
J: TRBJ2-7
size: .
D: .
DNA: TGTGCCAGCGGCTCGGGGCCCGTCCGCGAGCAGTACTTC
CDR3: CASGSGPVREQYF

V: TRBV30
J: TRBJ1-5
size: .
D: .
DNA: TGTGCCTGGAGTGTTGGAGGCAATCAGCCCCAGCATTTT
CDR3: CAWSVGGNQPQHF

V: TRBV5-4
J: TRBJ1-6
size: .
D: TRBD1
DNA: TGTGCCAGCAGCCCCGACAGGGCTTCACCCCTCCACTTT
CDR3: CASSPDRASPLHF

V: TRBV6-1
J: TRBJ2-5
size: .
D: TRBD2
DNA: TGTGCCAGCAGTGATTTACTAGCGGGGGTCGAGACCCAGTACTTC
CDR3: CASSDLLAGVETQYF

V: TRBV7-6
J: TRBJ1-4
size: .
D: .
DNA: TGTGCCAGCAGCCCTAGGAGGGAGTCATTTAATGAAAAACTGTTTTTT
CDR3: CASSPRRESFNEKLFF

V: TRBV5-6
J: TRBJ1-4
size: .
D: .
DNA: TGTGCCAGCAGCTTGGGAGGTAATGAAAAACTGTTTTTT
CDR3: CASSLGGNEKLFF

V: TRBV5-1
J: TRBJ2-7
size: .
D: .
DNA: TGCGCCAGCCGTCGGGACGGGACCTCCGCCGAGCAGTACTTC
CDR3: CASRRDGTSAEQYF

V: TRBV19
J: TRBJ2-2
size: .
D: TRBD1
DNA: TGTGCCAGTAGGAGGACAGGGGATAACGAGGAGCTGTTTTTT
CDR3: CASRRTGDNEELFF

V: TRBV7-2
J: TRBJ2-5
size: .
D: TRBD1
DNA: TGTGCCAGCAGCGTCAGGGGGCGCGGGGAGACCCAGTACTTC
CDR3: CASSVRGRGETQYF

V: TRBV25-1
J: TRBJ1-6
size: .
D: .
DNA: TGTGCCAGCAGTTCCTACCTCCGGGTGGGAACCCTCCACTTT
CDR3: CASSSYLRVGTLHF

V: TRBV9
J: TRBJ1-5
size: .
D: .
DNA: TGTGCCAGCAGCGCCAACAGAGAAGAACAGCCCCAGCATTTT
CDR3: CASSANREEQPQHF

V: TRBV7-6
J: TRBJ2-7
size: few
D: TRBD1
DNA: TGTGCCAGCAGCATGAGACAGGGAACGATGGACGAGCAGTACTTC
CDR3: CASSMRQGTMDEQYF

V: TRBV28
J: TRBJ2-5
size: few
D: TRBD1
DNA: TGTGCCAGCAGTTCTCCGGGACAGGGCGGAGAGACCCAGTACTTC
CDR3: CASSSPGQGGETQYF